The T cell receptor beta chain under discussion was sequenced for a study of OX40 agonist ivuxolimab in advanced cancers. Repertoires were generated with immunoSEQ multiplex PCR, while TCRdb's copy carries only in-frame clones and drops some. The profile shows 70,000 to 95,000 clones, around 92% of them singletons. Losses at the gene ends were 1 base for V and 0 bases for J; bases not matched to a gene: 6. The germline gives CDR1 SEHNR, CDR2 FQNEAQ (reference sequence). The CDR3 is 17 amino acids. This chain links TRBV7-9 with TRBJ2-1; 7 positions match TRBD2. Specimen: CD4+ or CD8+ T cells sorted from blood, collected in a trial of the OX40 agonist ivuxolimab. The receptor's source is an adult with an advanced solid tumor such as melanoma, head and neck, liver or kidney cancer. In DNA form, the CDR3 reads TGTGCCAGCAGCTTAGAGATGAGGACTAGCTCCTACAATGAGCAGTTCTTC. Protein sequence: CASSLEMRTSSYNEQFF.